This T cell receptor (beta chain) stems from a study of cytomegalovirus exposure and HLA in healthy donors. CDR1 and CDR2 from the germline V gene are SGHNT and YENEEA. Germline trimming cut 0 bases from V and 7 bases from J; bases unmatched to any gene: 6. CDR3 length: 17 residues. On this clone itself: Antigen unknown.

PCR employed 60 Vbeta and 13 Jbeta primers. Assay: immunoSEQ multiplex PCR; the TCRdb copy retains only in-frame clones and omits some. Among about 150,000 clones listed, around 82% were seen once. Regarding the study as a whole: When the data were analyzed later, several of the most significant clusters appeared to be linked to common viral pathogens.

The gene calls are TRBV11-3 and TRBJ2-1, with 13 bases aligning to TRBD2. The sequence derives from a woman aged 40 to 50 in good health and CMV-seropositive. The sample was PBMCs. The DNA of the CDR3 is TGTGCCAGCAGCTTAGATTTCGGGACTAGCGGGACGAATGAGCAGTTCTTC. It translates to CASSLDFGTSGTNEQFF.